This T cell receptor beta chain was sequenced during a study of T cell repertoires in cytomegalovirus infection. As for the study in general: As its CMV epitopes, the study selected recently identified HLA-C-restricted and well-studied HLA-B-restricted targets. Evidence of both CMV infection and a matching HLA type came from public TCR beta signatures.

V lost 9 bases and J lost 0, with 9 bases in between. The germline CDR1 and CDR2 sequences are WSHSY and SAAADI. The CDR3 extends over 13 amino acids. To note about this clonotype: Its antigen is undetermined.

TCRdb reprocessed the reads via MiXCR and lists one record per CDR3 protein. The sample has around 800,000 distinct CDR3 sequences; 30% to 35% are singletons. Study findings and constraints: People with CMV and the relevant HLA were identified by cumulative public TCR beta family frequency. The response measured ex vivo was dominated by TCR beta clonotypes (HLA-C-restricted and CMV-specific).

This sequence joins TRBV10-2 and TRBJ1-5, with D unclear. This clonotype was obtained from a human donor in good health (CMV status not recorded). Some clones in this sample may be carry-over from other donors' samples. The specimen comprised cultured CD8+ T cells from PBMCs, sampled from culture after CMV antigen stimulation. The CDR3 bases are TGCGCCAGTGCCAGTTTTAGCAATCAGCCCCAGCATTTT. Translated: CASASFSNQPQHF.